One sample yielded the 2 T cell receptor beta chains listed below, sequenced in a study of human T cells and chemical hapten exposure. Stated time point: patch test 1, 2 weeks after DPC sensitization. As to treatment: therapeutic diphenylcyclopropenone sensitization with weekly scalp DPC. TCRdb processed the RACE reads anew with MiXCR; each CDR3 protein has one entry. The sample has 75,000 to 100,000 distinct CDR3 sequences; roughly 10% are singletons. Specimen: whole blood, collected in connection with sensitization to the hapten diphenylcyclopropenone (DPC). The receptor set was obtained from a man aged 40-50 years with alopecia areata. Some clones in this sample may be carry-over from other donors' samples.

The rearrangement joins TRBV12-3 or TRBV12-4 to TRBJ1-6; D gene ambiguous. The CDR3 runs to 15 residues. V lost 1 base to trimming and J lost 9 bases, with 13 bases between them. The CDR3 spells CASSLGAGPRSPLHF. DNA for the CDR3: TGTGCCAGCAGTTTAGGCGCCGGGCCTCGTTCACCCCTCCACTTT.

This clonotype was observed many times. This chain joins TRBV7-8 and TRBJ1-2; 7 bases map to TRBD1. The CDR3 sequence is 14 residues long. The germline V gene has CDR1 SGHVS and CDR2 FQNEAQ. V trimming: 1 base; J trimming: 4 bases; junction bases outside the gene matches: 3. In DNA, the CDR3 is TGTGCCAGCAGCTTAGAGGGGGCAGGCTATGGCTACACCTTC. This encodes CASSLEGAGYGYTF.